This TCR beta chain was sequenced during a study of CD8 T cells in Susac syndrome. The RNA input was roughly 0.45 to 1 ug, and it was reverse transcribed with random hexamers. The CDR3 of TCR beta was amplified by immunoSEQ multiplex PCR across 54 Vbeta and 13 Jbeta. TCRdb itself ran the immunoSEQ multiplex PCR reads through MiXCR, one entry per CDR3 protein. Here the sample spans about 200,000 distinct CDR3 sequences, over 90% being singletons. The CDR3 runs to 14 residues. The germline V gene encodes CDR1 LGHDT and CDR2 YNNKEL (reference sequence). The V and J ends lost 4 bases and 7 bases respectively, with 16 bases between them. Treatment-naive patients with stable or active relapsing-remitting disease served as multiple sclerosis controls. FACS enriched CD8+ TEMRA cells, while bulk CD8+ and CD4+ were negatively isolated.

The sample consisted of CD4+ T cells from PBMCs. The source of this sequence is a human donor with multiple sclerosis. The rearrangement links TRBV3-1 to TRBJ2-5; D may be TRBD1 (6 bases). CDR3 DNA: TGTGCCAGCAGCCCGACAGGTCTGCCGGGGACCCAGTACTTC. Protein product: CASSPTGLPGTQYF.